A selection of T cell receptor beta chains follows, all from one sample in a study of blood T cell repertoires in COVID-19. The repertoire was sequenced with immunoSEQ multiplex PCR; TCRdb's copy has only in-frame clones and lacks some. The table has around 150,000 clones, around four fifths seen once; the top ten hold around 8.4%. Material: peripheral blood. All receptors come from a woman older than 75 with active or convalescent COVID-19. CDR3s include the opening cysteine and the closing phenylalanine or tryptophan. Fields, in order: clone size, V gene, J gene, D gene, CDR3 DNA, CDR3 protein. The D gene is left open where the match is weak. Clone size is given for some rows only: seen once, a few or many times, or a class if the clone is expanded.

-,TRBV7-8,TRBJ2-3,TRBD1,TGTGCCAGCAGCGCAAGCGGACAGGGAAAACAGTATTTT,CASSASGQGKQYF
-,TRBV19,TRBJ2-3,-,TGTGCCAGTATACCGGACAGCCGTCTTAGCACAGATACGCAGTATTTT,CASIPDSRLSTDTQYF
-,TRBV7-2,TRBJ1-2,-,TGTGCCAGCAGCTTCCTCGGGGTTGGGGTTGGCTACACCTTC,CASSFLGVGVGYTF
-,TRBV5-1,TRBJ2-1,-,TGCGCCAGATGGGAGGGGGAGGCCTACAATGAGCAGTTCTTC,CARWEGEAYNEQFF
-,TRBV27,TRBJ2-7,-,TGTGCCAGCAAGGCAGGGGACTCCTACGAGCAGTACTTC,CASKAGDSYEQYF
once,TRBV6-5,TRBJ1-5,-,TGTGCCAGCAGTTTCCAGAGCAATCAGCCCCAGCATTTT,CASSFQSNQPQHF
-,TRBV7-9,TRBJ1-2,-,TGTGCCAGCAGCCGAGGTGCGAGAGTTAACTATGGCTACACCTTC,CASSRGARVNYGYTF
-,TRBV4-1,TRBJ1-1,-,TGCGCCAGCAGCCATACACTGAACACTGAAGCTTTCTTT,CASSHTLNTEAFF
-,TRBV24-1,TRBJ2-3,TRBD1,TGTGCCACCAGTGTCGGGACAGGGTCGAGAGATACGCAGTATTTT,CATSVGTGSRDTQYF
-,TRBV7-2,TRBJ2-7,-,TGTGCCAGCAGCGCCCGGGGGTACGAGCAGTACTTC,CASSARGYEQYF
-,TRBV10-3,TRBJ2-1,-,TGTGCCATCAGTAACCGTAGCGGCTCCTACAATGAGCAGTTCTTC,CAISNRSGSYNEQFF
-,TRBV7-9,TRBJ1-2,-,TGTGCCAGCAGCTTAAGAGGGGGATCGGAGGGCTACACCTTC,CASSLRGGSEGYTF
-,TRBV5-6,TRBJ2-1,TRBD2,TGTGCCAGCAGCTTGCTAGCGGGGGGGCGGAAATCCCGCAATGAGCAGTTCTTC,CASSLLAGGRKSRNEQFF
-,TRBV6-8,TRBJ2-3,TRBD1,TGTGCCAGCACCCCCAGGGGGCCGGGCACAGATACGCAGTATTTT,CASTPRGPGTDTQYF
-,TRBV7-9,TRBJ2-1,-,TGTGCCAGCAGCTTATGGGGGGGCCGTCGGAATGAGCAGTTCTTC,CASSLWGGRRNEQFF
few,TRBV9,TRBJ1-2,-,TGTGCCAGCAGCCCCACGGGTTCGGTGGATGGCTACACCTTC,CASSPTGSVDGYTF
-,TRBV4-3,TRBJ1-6,-,TGCGCCAGCAGCCAAGGGAGGACAGTAAATTCACCCCTCCACTTT,CASSQGRTVNSPLHF
once,TRBV6-6,TRBJ2-7,TRBD2,TGTGCCAGCTGGAGCGGGGGCCCCAATATATTGTACTTC,CASWSGGPNILYF
-,TRBV6-2/TRBV6-3,TRBJ1-5,TRBD1,TGTGCCAGCAGCAAGGGGACAGGGGTCGGTTACAATCAGCCCCAGCATTTT,CASSKGTGVGYNQPQHF
-,TRBV19,TRBJ1-5,-,TGTGCCAGTAGTAAGGGGGTAGAACAGCCCCAGCATTTT,CASSKGVEQPQHF